The 19 T cell receptor beta chains reported below all come from one sample, sequenced in a study of blood T cell repertoires in COVID-19. Clones were read by immunoSEQ multiplex PCR, and TCRdb kept only the in-frame ones, dropping some. The data contain around 50,000 clones, 80% to 95% of them seen just once; the ten biggest clones take up around 3%. Material for sequencing was peripheral blood. These receptors originate from a human donor in a cohort sampled during active COVID-19.

The V and J genes are TRBV29-1 and TRBJ2-1; TRBD1 aligns across 10 bases. Unmatched junction bases numbered 11, after V lost 6 bases and J lost 6 bases. This CDR3 contains 15 residues. Germline CDR1 is SQVTM and CDR2 is ANQGSEA. The CDR3 coding sequence is TGCAGCGTAGACCACGGGACAGGGGTACTCAATGAGCAGTTCTTC. It is translated as CSVDHGTGVLNEQFF.

V gene TRBV27 combines with J gene TRBJ2-7; 9 bases agree with TRBD1. The CDR3 is 15 amino acids. The ends lost 6 bases at V and 1 base at J; junction bases unmatched: 7. Germline CDR1 is MNHEY and CDR2 is SMNVEV (reference sequence). The CDR3 nucleotides read TGTGCCAGCAGCGCCCCGGGACAGGGTTCCTACGAGCAGTACTTC. Translating gives CASSAPGQGSYEQYF.

V usage is TRBV30 and J usage is TRBJ1-1; D call uncertain. In germline, CDR1 is GTSNPN, CDR2 SVGIG (reference sequence). Trimming cost V 2 bases and J 2 bases, with 12 bases left between them. This CDR3 has 14 amino acids. The CDR3 DNA sequence: TGTGCCTGGAGTCCGCGGAATAGAAACACTGAAGCTTTCTTT. Encoded protein: CAWSPRNRNTEAFF.

The rearrangement uses TRBV28 and TRBJ1-2, with 11 bases matching TRBD1. Germline assignment: CDR1 MDHEN and CDR2 SYDVKM. The ends lost 5 bases at V and 7 bases at J; junction bases unmatched: 9. This CDR3 is 15 amino acids long. The CDR3 DNA reads TGTGCCAGCAGTCTCCCGGACAGGGGGCTAGGTGGCTACACCTTC. It translates to CASSLPDRGLGGYTF.

The chain employs TRBV24-1 and TRBJ2-1; 7 nucleotides match TRBD1. V lost 4 bases to trimming and J lost 6 bases; unmatched junction nucleotides: 5. The germline V gene encodes CDR1 KGHDR and CDR2 SFDVKD. The CDR3 spans 14 residues. The CDR3 region has the DNA TGTGCCACCAGTGAAACCGGGACAGCCAATGAGCAGTTCTTC. This codes for CATSETGTANEQFF.

Only one count was recorded for this clone. The chain has TRBV6-5 and TRBJ1-3; no clear D gene. Trimming took 6 bases from V and 0 from J, leaving 12 bases between them. The CDR3 totals 15 residues. In germline, CDR1 is MNHEY, CDR2 SVGAGI. The DNA for the CDR3 is TGTGCCAGCAGAGCGCCGGGGAGCTCTGGAAACACCATATATTTT. This encodes CASRAPGSSGNTIYF.

This chain uses TRBV6-5 with TRBJ1-3, with a weak D call TRBD1 (5 bases). The CDR3 extends over 15 amino acids. Germline V lookup: CDR1 MNHEY, CDR2 SVGAGI. V was trimmed by 5 bases and J by 0 bases, leaving 11 bases between them. DNA for the CDR3: TGTGCCAGCAGTAAAACAGGTAGCTCTGGAAACACCATATATTTT. Translating gives CASSKTGSSGNTIYF.

V is TRBV5-6 and J is TRBJ1-4, with D uncertain. Germline V gives CDR1 SGHDT, CDR2 YYEEEE. V gave up 4 bases and J gave up 3 bases, with 10 bases separating them. This CDR3 is built from 14 residues. CDR3 amino acids: CASSLGSANEKLFF. The CDR3 nucleotides read TGTGCCAGCAGCCTGGGGAGTGCTAATGAAAAACTGTTTTTT.

The chain recombines TRBV3-1 (or the pseudogene TRBV3-2) with TRBJ2-1, with 9 bases fitting TRBD1. The V and J ends lost 2 bases and 7 bases, in that order; junction bases with no gene match: 9. Germline CDR1 reads LGHDT; CDR2 reads YNNKEL (reference sequence). The CDR3 consists of 16 residues. The CDR3 region has the DNA TGTGCCAGCAGCCAATTAGGACAGGGGAAGGTTAATGAGCAGTTCTTC. Translating it yields CASSQLGQGKVNEQFF.

The CDR3 reads CASSLIRGEAFF. In nucleotides, the CDR3 is TGTGCCAGCTCACTCATTAGGGGGGAAGCTTTCTTT. V is TRBV18 and J is TRBJ1-1; a possible D gene is TRBD1 (6 bases). In germline, CDR1 is KGHSH, CDR2 LQKENI. The CDR3 is 12 residues long. The V end was cut by 4 bases, the J end by 8 bases, with 11 bases between.

The rearrangement links TRBV27 to TRBJ2-7, with TRBD1 as a possible D gene (6 bases). Germline CDR1 and CDR2: MNHEY and SMNVEV (reference sequence). The V gene lost 1 base and the J gene lost 0 bases, with 13 bases spanning the gap. This CDR3 contains 16 residues. The CDR3 here is CASSLLSGGSSYEQYF. Written as DNA, the CDR3 is TGTGCCAGCAGTTTATTATCTGGGGGCAGCTCCTACGAGCAGTACTTC.

The chain employs TRBV29-1 and TRBJ2-5; TRBD2 matches at 8 bases. V shed 3 bases, J shed 0 bases, and the junction held 12 bases outside the gene matches. Per the germline V gene, CDR1 is SQVTM and CDR2 is ANQGSEA. The CDR3 loop spans 17 amino acids. The CDR3 loop is CSVELTSGDRYQETQYF. The CDR3 bases are TGCAGCGTTGAGCTTACTAGCGGCGATCGGTACCAAGAGACCCAGTACTTC. Based on the CDR3 plus reference TRBV29-1 and TRBJ2-5, the full variable domain is SAVISQKPSRDICQRGTSLTIQCQVDSQVTMMFWYRQQPGQSLTLIATANQGSEATYESGFVIDKFPISRPNLTFSTLTVSNMSPEDSSIYLCSVELTSGDRYQETQYFGPGTRLLVL.

The chain has TRBV19 and TRBJ2-7, with a possible D match to TRBD1 (6 bases). CDR1 and CDR2 from the germline V gene are LNHDA and SQIVND (reference sequence). The V end was cut by 3 bases, the J end by 0 bases, with 9 bases between. The CDR3 is 14 residues long. CDR3 sequence (DNA): TGTGCCAGTAGTATTGGACAGAACTCCTACGAGCAGTACTTC. Its translation: CASSIGQNSYEQYF.

The V gene is TRBV9, the J gene TRBJ1-1; D may be TRBD1 (6 bases). CDR1 and CDR2 (germline): SGDLS, YYNGEE. Trimming stripped 0 bases from V and 6 bases from J, with 12 bases between. The CDR3 runs 14 residues. CDR3 nucleotide sequence: TGTGCCAGCAGCGTAGGAACAGGGCAAGCTGAAGCTTTCTTT. Amino acid sequence: CASSVGTGQAEAFF.

The chain joins TRBV11-2 to TRBJ2-5; D not certain. Germline-derived CDR1 and CDR2 are SGHAT and FQNNGV. Deletions cut 1 base from V and 2 bases from J, with 5 bases between. The CDR3 sequence is 13 residues long. Here the CDR3 reads CASSLVLQETQYF. CDR3 DNA sequence: TGTGCCAGCAGCTTAGTCCTACAAGAGACCCAGTACTTC.

The table lists this clone with a count of one. V usage is TRBV27 and J usage is TRBJ2-5; 7 nucleotides match TRBD2. Looked up from germline, CDR1 is MNHEY and CDR2 is SMNVEV (reference sequence). The CDR3 totals 13 residues. V was pared by 3 bases and J by 6 bases, with 4 bases of the junction left unmatched. In DNA form, the CDR3 reads TGTGCCAGCAGTTTGAGCGGGAAGCAGACCCAGTACTTC. Amino acid sequence: CASSLSGKQTQYF.

V and J are TRBV9 and TRBJ1-1; TRBD1 aligns across 9 bases. This CDR3 contains 17 residues. Germline loops: CDR1 SGDLS, CDR2 YYNGEE. J was trimmed by 0 bases and V by 0 bases; bases with no gene match: 6. The CDR3, as DNA: TGTGCCAGCAGCGTAGACCCGGGACAGGGAGTGAACACTGAAGCTTTCTTT. Translating it yields CASSVDPGQGVNTEAFF.

The chain links TRBV12-3 or TRBV12-4 to TRBJ1-2; unclear D gene. The CDR3 is 12 residues long. V was cut by 3 bases and J by 3 bases, with 5 bases left in between. This CDR3 reads CASSFGDYGYTF. The CDR3 region has the DNA TGTGCCAGCAGTTTTGGAGACTATGGCTACACCTTC.

This chain joins TRBV29-1 and TRBJ1-2; D unclear. With 4 bases removed from V and 6 bases from J, the gap between germline ends came to 18 bases. The CDR3 contains 14 residues. Germline-derived CDR1 and CDR2 are SQVTM and ANQGSEA. The CDR3 sequence is CSVGRGAVMDGYTF. The CDR3 DNA reads TGCAGCGTTGGTCGGGGAGCGGTTATGGATGGCTACACCTTC.